A single sample is the source of the 22 T cell receptor beta chains below, sequenced in a study of cytomegalovirus exposure and HLA in healthy donors. The PCR ran on 60 Vbeta and 13 Jbeta primers. Using immunoSEQ multiplex PCR, the repertoire was profiled, and TCRdb retains in-frame clones only, with some absent. The profile shows 95,000 to 130,000 clones, 8.5% to 10% of them singletons. Sequencing was carried out using PBMCs. The receptors were gathered from a man aged 30-40 years in good health and CMV-seronegative.

This clone has only a few counts. The chain links TRBV7-9 to TRBJ2-2; D gene uncertain. The CDR3 runs to 14 residues. The germline gives CDR1 SEHNR, CDR2 FQNEAQ (reference sequence). V was cut by 0 bases and J by 1 base, with 3 bases left in between. The CDR3 DNA sequence: TGTGCCAGCAGCTTAGCCGGGAACACCGGGGAGCTGTTTTTT. This sequence encodes CASSLAGNTGELFF.

The table lists this clone with a few counts. The rearrangement links TRBV2 to TRBJ1-1, with D tentatively TRBD1 (6 bases). Germline CDR1 SNHLY, CDR2 FYNNEI. The length of the CDR3 is 13 residues. V was clipped by 10 bases and J by 3 bases, with 15 bases between them. CDR3 region: CATQGVGDTEAFF. DNA of the CDR3: TGTGCCACACAGGGAGTGGGGGACACTGAAGCTTTCTTT.

The V gene is TRBV19, the J gene TRBJ2-7; D is ambiguous. V dropped 3 bases and J dropped 6 bases, with 12 bases sitting between them. CDR3 size: 13 residues. Germline loops: CDR1 LNHDA, CDR2 SQIVND (reference sequence). The CDR3 coding sequence is TGTGCCAGTAGTATTGATTCCAGAACCGAGCAGTACTTC. This sequence encodes CASSIDSRTEQYF.

The sample holds a few counts of this clone. The J gene is TRBJ1-5, the V gene TRBV10-3; D is possibly TRBD1 (6 bases). Per the germline V gene, CDR1 is ENHRY and CDR2 is SYGVKD. The V end was cut by 0 bases, the J end by 4 bases, with 10 bases between. This CDR3 comprises 15 residues. The DNA of the CDR3 is TGTGCCATCAGTGAGTCAGGACAGTATAATCAGCCCCAGCATTTT. It specifies CAISESGQYNQPQHF.

The chain uses TRBV5-1 and TRBJ2-2; 7 nucleotides agree with TRBD1. The CDR3 totals 15 residues. V lost 7 bases and J lost 7; bases outside the gene matches: 13. In germline, CDR1 is SGHRS, CDR2 YFSETQ. The CDR3 is CASGPQQGTSGELFF. CDR3 coding DNA: TGCGCCAGCGGCCCTCAACAGGGGACGAGCGGGGAGCTGTTTTTT.

This clone was seen only a few times. The chain links TRBV29-1 to TRBJ2-7, with D maybe TRBD2 (5 bases). V lost 6 bases to trimming and J lost 3 bases, with 12 bases between them. Per germline, CDR1 SQVTM and CDR2 ANQGSEA. The CDR3 has 12 residues. CDR3 sequence reads: CSVGDRIYEQYF. CDR3 nucleotides: TGCAGCGTCGGGGATCGGATCTACGAGCAGTACTTC.

The chain recombines TRBV27 with TRBJ1-4; 7 bases match TRBD1. V was pared by 7 bases and J by 3 bases, with 2 bases of the junction left unmatched. The CDR3 is made up of 13 amino acids. CDR1 and CDR2 (germline): MNHEY, SMNVEV (reference sequence). DNA of the CDR3: TGTGCCAGCAAAGACAGGGCTAATGAAAAACTGTTTTTT. Translation gives CASKDRANEKLFF.

The V gene is TRBV19, the J gene TRBJ2-3; D gene uncertain. Germline CDR1 is LNHDA and CDR2 is SQIVND (reference sequence). The length of the CDR3 is 14 residues. The V end lost 4 bases, the J end lost 7 bases, and 15 bases lay between the germline ends. The CDR3 is CASSKTYPQYTQYF. In nucleotides, the CDR3 is TGTGCCAGTAGTAAGACTTACCCCCAGTATACGCAGTATTTT.

This clone was seen a few times. The J gene is TRBJ2-7, the V gene TRBV28, with D possibly TRBD1 on 5 matching bases. Germline values: CDR1 MDHEN, CDR2 SYDVKM. This CDR3 is built from 17 residues. V was pared by 2 bases and J by 0 bases, with 17 bases between. DNA for the CDR3: TGTGCCAGCAGTTTAACAGGCAACGTGGCAAGCTCCTACGAGCAGTACTTC. This translates into CASSLTGNVASSYEQYF.

The gene calls are TRBV2 and TRBJ1-2, with D uncertain. Looked up from germline, CDR1 is SNHLY and CDR2 is FYNNEI. With 7 bases removed from V and 5 bases from J, the gap between germline ends came to 11 bases. This CDR3 is 12 amino acids long. CDR3 sequence reads: CASIEYLYGYTF. In nucleotides, the CDR3 is TGTGCCAGCATCGAGTACCTTTATGGCTACACCTTC.

V and J are TRBV15 and TRBJ1-4, with TRBD1 as a possible D gene (5 bases). Germline assignment: CDR1 LNHNV and CDR2 YYDKDF (reference sequence). The germline V and J ends were trimmed by 6 bases and 2 bases, with 7 bases remaining between them. The CDR3 has 13 residues. The DNA for the CDR3 is TGTGCCACCAGGGGGGGGACTAATGAAAAACTGTTTTTT. Its protein is CATRGGTNEKLFF.

This clone was found a few times. The J gene is TRBJ1-2, the V gene TRBV2; no clear D gene. The V and J ends lost 3 bases and 2 bases respectively, with 4 bases between them. Germline CDR1 reads SNHLY; CDR2 reads FYNNEI. The CDR3 has 12 amino acids. The CDR3 coding sequence is TGTGCCAGCAGTGAGCGGAACTATGGCTACACCTTC. The encoded protein is CASSERNYGYTF.

J is TRBJ2-7 and V is TRBV5-1, with D possibly matching TRBD2 (6 bases). The germline V and J ends were trimmed by 0 bases and 4 bases, with 14 bases remaining between them. The CDR3 is made up of 15 amino acids. Germline-derived CDR1 and CDR2 are SGHRS and YFSETQ. CDR3 loop: CASSLARESIYEQYF. The CDR3 nucleotides read TGCGCCAGCAGCTTGGCCCGGGAGTCAATTTACGAGCAGTACTTC.

The table lists this clone with a few counts. The chain combines TRBV27 with TRBJ1-5; 7 nucleotides agree with TRBD1. The J segment lost 4 bases and the V segment lost 6 bases, leaving 9 bases of the junction unmatched. Germline CDR1 is MNHEY and CDR2 is SMNVEV (reference sequence). CDR3 length equals 15 residues. The DNA for the CDR3 is TGTGCCAGCAGCCGAAACCGGGACAGAAATCAGCCCCAGCATTTT. This gives the protein CASSRNRDRNQPQHF.

This chain links TRBV10-3 with TRBJ2-7; D not resolved. Trimming left V 2 bases short and J 0 bases short, with 5 bases between. The CDR3 totals 13 residues. Germline V gene data show CDR1 as ENHRY and CDR2 as SYGVKD. The CDR3 loop is CAISEDTSYEQYF. DNA of the CDR3: TGTGCCATCAGTGAGGACACCTCCTACGAGCAGTACTTC.

This sequence joins TRBV27 and TRBJ2-5, with 7 bases fitting TRBD1. Germline V gives CDR1 MNHEY, CDR2 SMNVEV (reference sequence). Trimming at V came to 3 bases and at J to 2 bases, leaving 3 bases not matched to a gene. The CDR3 runs 14 residues. CDR3 sequence (DNA): TGTGCCAGCAGTTTTTGGGACAGACAAGAGACCCAGTACTTC. It translates to CASSFWDRQETQYF.

This clone was counted a few times. The V call is TRBV18, the J call TRBJ2-7, with 8 bases fitting TRBD2. The germline V gene has CDR1 KGHSH and CDR2 LQKENI. The length of the CDR3 is 15 residues. J was trimmed by 4 bases and V by 3 bases; bases with no gene match: 8. CDR3 in amino acids: CASSPSSSGGYEQYF. Written as DNA, the CDR3 is TGTGCCAGCTCACCCTCGTCCTCGGGAGGGTACGAGCAGTACTTC.

The chain is built from TRBV9 and TRBJ1-2, with 8 bases fitting TRBD1. CDR3 length equals 17 residues. From germline, CDR1 is SGDLS and CDR2 YYNGEE. V was clipped by 3 bases and J by 4 bases; unmatched bases: 14. CDR3 bases: TGTGCCAGCAGCGAGCCAAGAGAGGACAGGGTTTTCTATGGCTACACCTTC. This codes for CASSEPREDRVFYGYTF.

This chain connects TRBV29-1 to TRBJ2-3; D is possibly TRBD1 (5 bases). Germline V gives CDR1 SQVTM, CDR2 ANQGSEA. The CDR3 sequence is 12 residues long. Trimming took off 2 bases at V and 4 bases at J, with 7 bases between the two ends. This CDR3 reads CSVERGPDTQYF. As DNA, the CDR3 is TGCAGCGTTGAAAGGGGTCCAGATACGCAGTATTTT.

The V call is TRBV4-3, the J call TRBJ2-1, with TRBD2 matching over 9 bases. This CDR3 contains 18 residues. CDR1 LGHNA and CDR2 YSLEER come from the germline V gene. Trimming at V came to 1 base and at J to 5 bases, leaving 12 bases not matched to a gene. Written as DNA, the CDR3 is TGCGCCAGCAGCCAAGTGCGGGGTGCGGGGGGGCCGAACAATGAGCAGTTCTTC. As protein: CASSQVRGAGGPNNEQFF.

CDR3 protein: CAISYDRVGTEAFF. The CDR3 bases are TGTGCCATCAGCTATGACAGGGTGGGAACTGAAGCTTTCTTT. The chain has TRBV10-3 and TRBJ1-1; 7 bases align to TRBD1. This CDR3 comprises 14 residues. The V gene end was trimmed by 6 bases and the J gene end by 5 bases; junction bases not matched to a gene: 9. CDR1 and CDR2 from the germline V gene are ENHRY and SYGVKD.

Only one count was recorded for this clone. The rearrangement joins TRBV7-9 to TRBJ1-1; 7 bases align to TRBD1. With V trimmed by 4 bases and J by 4 bases, 12 bases remained unmatched. Germline V gene data show CDR1 as SEHNR and CDR2 as FQNEAQ (reference sequence). This CDR3 is 16 amino acids long. This CDR3 is CASSSPGQPPGTEAFF. The CDR3 nucleotides read TGTGCCAGCAGCTCGCCGGGACAGCCCCCCGGCACTGAAGCTTTCTTT. Looking up the rest from reference TRBV7-9 and TRBJ1-1 gives the full variable domain: DTGVSQNPRHKITKRGQNVTFRCDPISEHNRLYWYRQTLGQGPEFLTYFQNEAQLEKSRLLSDRFSAERPKGSFSTLEIQRTEQGDSAMYLCASSSPGQPPGTEAFFGQGTRLTVV.